The 23 T cell receptor beta chains listed next were all sequenced from one sample in a study of beta chain features in type 1 diabetes. Investigators reverse transcribed all isolated RNA, so they sequenced expressed TCRB transcripts. Clones were sequenced by immunoSEQ multiplex PCR, and TCRdb holds only the in-frame ones, with some missing. Of under 900,000 clones in the sample, 17% were seen once. The sequenced sample was naive CD4+ T cells from blood. These receptors were collected from a woman aged 18 to 35 in good health.

There are a few counts of this clone. The chain has TRBV7-9 and TRBJ1-2; D remains unclear. This CDR3 is built from 14 residues. Looked up from germline, CDR1 is SEHNR and CDR2 is FQNEAQ (reference sequence). V was clipped by 1 base and J by 4 bases, with 10 bases between them. The CDR3 loop is CASSLVGTFYGYTF. The DNA of the CDR3 is TGTGCCAGCAGCTTAGTTGGTACCTTCTATGGCTACACCTTC. Filled out from reference TRBV7-9 and TRBJ1-2, the complete variable domain reads DTGVSQNPRHKITKRGQNVTFRCDPISEHNRLYWYRQTLGQGPEFLTYFQNEAQLEKSRLLSDRFSAERPKGSFSTLEIQRTEQGDSAMYLCASSLVGTFYGYTFGSGTRLTVV.

The V call is TRBV4-1, the J call TRBJ2-2; D unclear. The CDR3 covers 18 residues. Germline V gene lookup returns CDR1 MGHRA and CDR2 YSYEKL. With 1 base removed from V and 3 bases from J, the gap between germline ends came to 18 bases. CDR3 DNA sequence: TGCGCCAGCAGCCAAGTTAAGAGCCCCTTCCGGGACACCGGGGAGCTGTTTTTT. It is translated as CASSQVKSPFRDTGELFF.

The chain links TRBV14 to TRBJ2-5; TRBD1 matches at 7 bases. The CDR3 totals 13 residues. Germline CDR1 SGHDN, CDR2 FVKESK. Unmatched junction bases numbered 3, after V lost 4 bases and J lost 4 bases. The DNA for the CDR3 is TGTGCCAGCAGCCCTGGGGACAGAGAGACCCAGTACTTC. Translated: CASSPGDRETQYF.

This clone was picked up a small number of times. J is TRBJ2-7 and V is TRBV4-2; D is unclear. CDR1 and CDR2 from the germline V gene are LGHNA and YNFKEQ. This CDR3 region has 14 residues. Deletions cut 0 bases from V and 7 bases from J, with 13 bases between. CDR3 sequence: CASSQELPSLEQYF. DNA of the CDR3: TGTGCCAGCAGCCAAGAGCTCCCGAGTTTGGAGCAGTACTTC.

The rearrangement uses TRBV2 and TRBJ2-7, with 9 bases matching TRBD2. CDR3 length equals 14 residues. With 4 bases clipped from V and 2 bases from J, the junction kept 3 bases outside the gene matches. Per the germline V gene, CDR1 is SNHLY and CDR2 is FYNNEI. The DNA for the CDR3 is TGTGCCAGCAGTGTACGACTAGCGGCCTACGAGCAGTACTTC. Its translation is CASSVRLAAYEQYF.

This chain links TRBV9 with TRBJ2-7; 15 positions agree with TRBD2. Trimming took 4 bases from V and 1 from J; bases not matched to a gene: 12. CDR1 SGDLS and CDR2 YYNGEE come from the germline V gene. The CDR3 has 19 residues. CDR3 bases: TGTGCCAGCAGCCCGAGTCCGGGACTAGCGGGAGGCGAATCCTACGAGCAGTACTTC. Translation gives CASSPSPGLAGGESYEQYF.

The CDR3 coding sequence is TGCACCAGCTGTGACCGGGGGCTTCACCCTGGAAACACCATATATTTT. Translating gives CTSCDRGLHPGNTIYF. V and J are TRBV1 and TRBJ1-3. TRBV1 is recorded as a pseudogene. CDR3 length: 16 amino acids.

The J gene is TRBJ2-1, the V gene TRBV7-9; possibly TRBD1 or TRBD2 for D (5 bases each). The CDR3 has 12 amino acids. The germline gives CDR1 SEHNR, CDR2 FQNEAQ (reference sequence). The CDR3 DNA reads as TGTGCTATACAGCCTCAGAGGGGACGGCAGTTCTTC. It encodes CAIQPQRGRQFF.

The V and J genes are TRBV2 and TRBJ2-1, with D unclear. Germline CDR1 is SNHLY and CDR2 is FYNNEI. The CDR3 sequence is 11 residues long. V dropped 7 bases and J dropped 5 bases, with 6 bases sitting between them. The CDR3 region has the DNA TGTGCCAGCATACCCCACAATGAGCAGTTCTTC. It translates to CASIPHNEQFF.

This sequence joins TRBV28 and TRBJ2-2, with 14 bases lining up with TRBD2. V lost 8 bases, J lost 0 bases, and 11 bases stayed unmatched. Per germline, CDR1 MDHEN and CDR2 SYDVKM. This CDR3 is built from 19 residues. CDR3 nucleotides: TGTGCCAGCCGGGGGGGACTAGCGGGAGAGTACGCGAACACCGGGGAGCTGTTTTTT. Amino acids: CASRGGLAGEYANTGELFF.

This clone was seen a few times. The V call is TRBV18, the J call TRBJ2-7; no definite D call. The CDR3 consists of 15 residues. Germline CDR1 KGHSH, CDR2 LQKENI. V gave up 2 bases and J gave up 6 bases, with 17 bases separating them. CDR3 DNA sequence: TGTGCCAGCTCACCAAGGAGTCAGGATCTCTCCGAGCAGTACTTC. Residues: CASSPRSQDLSEQYF. Combining the CDR3 with reference TRBV18 and TRBJ2-7 gives the whole variable domain NAGVMQNPRHLVRRRGQEARLRCSPMKGHSHVYWYRQLPEEGLKFMVYLQKENIIDESGMPKERFSAEFPKEGPSILRIQQVVRGDSAAYFCASSPRSQDLSEQYFGPGTRLTVT.

Comment on this clone: Other DNA sequences in this sample translate to the same CDR3. V and J are TRBV6-5 and TRBJ2-7; D remains unclear. V lost 4 bases and J lost 4, with 5 bases in between. The CDR3 length is 11 residues. Germline values: CDR1 MNHEY, CDR2 SVGAGI. The CDR3: CASSSRYEQYF. The CDR3 DNA follows: TGTGCCAGCAGTTCCCGTTACGAGCAGTACTTC.

This clone appeared a few times. J is TRBJ2-5 and V is TRBV9, with D perhaps matching TRBD1 (5 bases). Germline loops: CDR1 SGDLS, CDR2 YYNGEE. Trimming removed 0 bases from V and 5 bases from J, with 14 bases in between. There are 15 residues in the CDR3. CDR3 protein: CASSVGAGQVETQYF. The DNA of the CDR3 is TGTGCCAGCAGCGTAGGAGCAGGGCAGGTGGAGACCCAGTACTTC.

This clone was seen a handful of times. The chain is built from TRBV4-3 and TRBJ1-3; D possibly corresponds to TRBD1 (6 bases). V was trimmed by 5 bases and J by 0 bases, leaving 11 bases between them. CDR1 is LGHNA and CDR2 is YSLEER in the germline V gene. This CDR3 is 15 amino acids long. The CDR3 sequence is CASSAKGGSGNTIYF. The CDR3 DNA follows: TGCGCCAGCAGCGCCAAAGGGGGCTCTGGAAACACCATATATTTT.

The chain employs TRBV5-1 and TRBJ2-3, with 11 bases that match TRBD1. The germline V gene encodes CDR1 SGHRS and CDR2 YFSETQ. V lost 4 bases and J lost 3; bases outside the gene matches: 13. There are 18 residues in the CDR3. The CDR3 loop is CASSPGRTGGFRTDTQYF. In DNA form, the CDR3 reads TGCGCCAGCAGCCCGGGTCGGACAGGGGGCTTTCGTACAGATACGCAGTATTTT.

This clone was detected a few times. V gene TRBV18 combines with J gene TRBJ2-7; D unclear. The CDR3 loop spans 13 amino acids. Trimming removed 5 bases at V and 6 bases at J, with 14 bases between. CDR1 and CDR2 (germline): KGHSH, LQKENI. The CDR3 region has the DNA TGTGCCAGCTCAGTAAGGGATCCCGGCGAGCAGTACTTC. Its protein is CASSVRDPGEQYF.

V usage is TRBV25-1 and J usage is TRBJ2-3, with D perhaps TRBD1 (5 bases). The V gene lost 3 bases and the J gene lost 5 bases, with 18 bases spanning the gap. The CDR3 consists of 16 residues. Germline loops: CDR1 MGHDK, CDR2 SYGVNS. CDR3 sequence: CASSDQAPIQEDTQYF. CDR3 bases: TGTGCCAGCAGTGATCAAGCACCCATACAGGAAGATACGCAGTATTTT.

The chain couples TRBV19 to TRBJ1-2; the match to TRBD1 covers 9 bases. Germline V gene sequence: CDR1 LNHDA, CDR2 SQIVND (reference sequence). The CDR3 is 14 residues long. V lost 3 bases to trimming and J lost 5 bases; unmatched junction nucleotides: 4. CDR3 residues: CASSILDRGYGYTF. The CDR3 DNA is TGTGCCAGTAGTATCCTGGACAGGGGTTATGGCTACACCTTC.

This clone was recorded a few times. The rearrangement uses TRBV6-1 and TRBJ2-1; TRBD2 matches 8 bases. The trim removed 3 bases at V and 9 bases at J, leaving 7 bases unmatched. There are 14 residues in the CDR3. CDR1 is MNHNS, CDR2 SASEGT, per germline. In DNA form, the CDR3 reads TGTGCCAGCAGTGAGGGACTAGGACAGTTTGAGCAGTTCTTC. Translated: CASSEGLGQFEQFF.

The CDR3 is CASSYGSKRGDEQYF. The CDR3, as DNA: TGTGCCAGCAGTTACGGTAGCAAAAGAGGTGACGAGCAGTACTTC. This chain connects TRBV6-5 to TRBJ2-7; D remains ambiguous. Per the germline V gene, CDR1 is MNHEY and CDR2 is SVGAGI. V was trimmed by 2 bases and J by 5 bases, leaving 16 bases between them. This CDR3 has 15 residues.

The chain uses TRBV7-2 and TRBJ2-3, with TRBD2 matching over 11 bases. The germline gives CDR1 SGHTA, CDR2 FQGNSA. This CDR3 is 15 amino acids long. Trimming removed 3 bases from V and 4 bases from J; junction bases left unmatched: 3. The CDR3 region has the DNA TGTGCCAGCAGCTTGGGGGGACTAGCGGCAGATACGCAGTATTTT. It translates to CASSLGGLAADTQYF.

This clone was counted between two and nine times. V gene TRBV4-3 combines with J gene TRBJ2-3; D gene uncertain. Germline V gene lookup returns CDR1 LGHNA and CDR2 YSLEER. V was cut by 4 bases and J by 2 bases, with 7 bases left in between. CDR3 length: 13 amino acids. The CDR3 bases are TGCGCCAGCAGCCTTGATCCCACAGATACGCAGTATTTT. This gives the protein CASSLDPTDTQYF.

This clone occurred a few times. The chain is built from TRBV6-1 and TRBJ2-1, with 13 bases identical to TRBD2. The CDR3 is 15 residues long. After removal of 5 bases from V and 6 bases from J, the junction contained 4 bases not matched to a gene. The germline CDR1 and CDR2 sequences are MNHNS and SASEGT. The CDR3 reads CASSPRTSGSNEQFF. In DNA, the CDR3 is TGTGCCAGCAGTCCACGGACTAGCGGGAGCAATGAGCAGTTCTTC.